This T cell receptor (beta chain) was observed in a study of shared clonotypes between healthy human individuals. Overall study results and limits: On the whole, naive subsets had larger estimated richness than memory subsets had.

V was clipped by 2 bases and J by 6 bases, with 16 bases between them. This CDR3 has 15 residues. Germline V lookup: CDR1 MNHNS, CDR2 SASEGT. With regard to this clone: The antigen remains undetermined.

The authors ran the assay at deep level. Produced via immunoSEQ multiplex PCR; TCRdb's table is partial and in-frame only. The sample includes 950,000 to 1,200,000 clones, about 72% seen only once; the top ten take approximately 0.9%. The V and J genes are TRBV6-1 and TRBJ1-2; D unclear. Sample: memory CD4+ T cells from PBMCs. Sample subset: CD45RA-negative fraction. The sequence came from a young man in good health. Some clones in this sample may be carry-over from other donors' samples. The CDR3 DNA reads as TGTGCCAGCAGTGAAAATCGGTGGAGTGGACATGGCTACACCTTC. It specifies CASSENRWSGHGYTF.